The 9 T cell receptor beta chains below all came from one sample that was sequenced in a study of blood T cell repertoires in COVID-19. TCRdb's table, derived via immunoSEQ multiplex PCR, lists solely in-frame clones and lacks some. The table has around 320,000 clones, just under 90% seen once. Sequenced sample: peripheral blood. All receptors come from a woman aged 30 to 39 with COVID-19, enrolled during active disease.

The chain carries TRBV5-1 and TRBJ2-3; no firm D call. V lost 4 bases to trimming and J lost 2 bases, with 14 bases between them. The V gene's germline CDR1 is SGHRS and CDR2 YFSETQ. There are 15 residues in the CDR3. Here the CDR3 reads CASSRITRPTDTQYF. The CDR3 coding sequence is TGCGCCAGCAGCAGGATTACGAGGCCCACAGATACGCAGTATTTT.

The genes are TRBV18 and TRBJ2-7, with 7 bases matching TRBD1. Germline assignment: CDR1 KGHSH and CDR2 LQKENI. The CDR3 extends over 14 amino acids. The V gene end was trimmed by 2 bases and the J gene end by 3 bases; junction bases not matched to a gene: 4. In DNA form, the CDR3 reads TGTGCCAGCTCACCAGAGGGGACAGTCTACGAGCAGTACTTC. It codes for CASSPEGTVYEQYF.

In the case of this clone: Other DNA sequences in this specimen translate into the identical CDR3. V and J are TRBV5-4 and TRBJ2-5; possible D gene TRBD1, 6 bases. There are 14 residues in the CDR3. V was trimmed by 1 base and J by 1 base, leaving 8 bases between them. Germline values: CDR1 SGHNT, CDR2 YYREEE (reference sequence). The CDR3 sequence is CASSLPGAQETQYF. The CDR3 DNA is TGTGCCAGCAGCTTGCCAGGGGCCCAAGAGACCCAGTACTTC.

The rearrangement joins TRBV5-5 to TRBJ1-4; 12 nucleotides line up with TRBD1. V was clipped by 3 bases and J by 12 bases; unmatched bases: 9. CDR3 length: 15 residues. Germline assignment: CDR1 SGHKS and CDR2 YYEKEE (reference sequence). As DNA, the CDR3 is TGTGCCAGCAGCTCTTGGTGGGGACAGGGGGCGGAACTGTTTTTT. This gives the protein CASSSWWGQGAELFF.

V is TRBV7-2 and J is TRBJ2-3; no reliable D call. In germline, CDR1 is SGHTA, CDR2 FQGNSA. The CDR3 is 13 amino acids. V was cut by 4 bases and J by 2 bases, with 7 bases left in between. The CDR3 sequence: CASSSYSTDTQYF. Written as DNA, the CDR3 is TGTGCCAGCAGCTCTTATTCCACAGATACGCAGTATTTT.

A few counts support this clone. The chain combines TRBV28 with TRBJ1-2, with D hard to call. V was clipped by 3 bases and J by 7 bases, with 6 bases between them. From germline, CDR1 is MDHEN and CDR2 SYDVKM. CDR3 length equals 11 residues. For the CDR3, the DNA is TGTGCCAGCAGTTTGGGCCCTGGCTACACCTTC. Its translation is CASSLGPGYTF.

The V call is TRBV12-3 or TRBV12-4, the J call TRBJ2-7, with TRBD1 matching 7 bases. With V trimmed by 5 bases and J by 7 bases, 5 bases remained unmatched. CDR3 size: 12 residues. CDR3 sequence (DNA): TGTGCCAGCAGTCCTACAGGGGATGAGCAGTACTTC. It codes for CASSPTGDEQYF.

This chain joins TRBV7-6 and TRBJ1-1; D gene uncertain. The CDR3 totals 15 residues. CDR1 and CDR2 (germline): SGHVS, FNYEAQ. Trimming left V 1 base short and J 1 base short, with 10 bases between. The CDR3 loop reads CASSLGEIGNTEAFF. The CDR3, as DNA: TGTGCCAGCAGCTTAGGAGAGATTGGGAACACTGAAGCTTTCTTT.

The V and J genes are TRBV7-9 and TRBJ2-7; a possible D gene is TRBD2 (6 bases). The ends were cut back, 3 bases at V and 4 bases at J, with 7 bases in the middle. This CDR3 contains 12 residues. CDR1 and CDR2 (germline): SEHNR, FQNEAQ (reference sequence). Here the CDR3 reads CASSFGSYEQYF. CDR3 nucleotides: TGTGCCAGCAGCTTCGGGAGTTACGAGCAGTACTTC.